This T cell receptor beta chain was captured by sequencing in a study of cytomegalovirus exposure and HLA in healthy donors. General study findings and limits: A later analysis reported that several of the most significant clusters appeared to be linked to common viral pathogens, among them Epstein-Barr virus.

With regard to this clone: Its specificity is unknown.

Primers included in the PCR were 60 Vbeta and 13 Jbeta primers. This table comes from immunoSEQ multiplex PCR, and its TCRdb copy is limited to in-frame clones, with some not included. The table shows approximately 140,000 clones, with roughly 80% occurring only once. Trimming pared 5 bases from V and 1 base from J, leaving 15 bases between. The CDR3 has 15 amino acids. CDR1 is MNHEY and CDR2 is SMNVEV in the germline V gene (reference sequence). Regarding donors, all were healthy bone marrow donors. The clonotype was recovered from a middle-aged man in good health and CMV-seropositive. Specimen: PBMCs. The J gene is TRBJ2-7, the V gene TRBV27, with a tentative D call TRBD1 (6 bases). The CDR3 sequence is CASSPDLRGSYEQYF. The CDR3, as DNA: TGTGCCAGCAGTCCGGATCTTAGGGGGTCCTACGAGCAGTACTTC.